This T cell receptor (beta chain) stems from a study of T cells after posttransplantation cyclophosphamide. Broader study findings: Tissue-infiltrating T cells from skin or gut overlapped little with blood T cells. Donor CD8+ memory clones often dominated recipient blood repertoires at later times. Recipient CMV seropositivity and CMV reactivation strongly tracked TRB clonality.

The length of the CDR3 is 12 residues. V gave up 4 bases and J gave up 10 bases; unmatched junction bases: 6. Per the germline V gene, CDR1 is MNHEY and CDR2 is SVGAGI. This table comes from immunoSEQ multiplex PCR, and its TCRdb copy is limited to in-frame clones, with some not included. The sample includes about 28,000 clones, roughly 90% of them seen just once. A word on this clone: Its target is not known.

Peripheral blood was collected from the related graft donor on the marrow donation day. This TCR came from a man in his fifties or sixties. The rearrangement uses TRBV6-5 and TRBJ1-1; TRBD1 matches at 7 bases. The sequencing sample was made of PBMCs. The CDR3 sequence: CASSSSAGGAFF. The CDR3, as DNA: TGTGCCAGCAGTTCGTCAGCAGGGGGAGCTTTCTTT.